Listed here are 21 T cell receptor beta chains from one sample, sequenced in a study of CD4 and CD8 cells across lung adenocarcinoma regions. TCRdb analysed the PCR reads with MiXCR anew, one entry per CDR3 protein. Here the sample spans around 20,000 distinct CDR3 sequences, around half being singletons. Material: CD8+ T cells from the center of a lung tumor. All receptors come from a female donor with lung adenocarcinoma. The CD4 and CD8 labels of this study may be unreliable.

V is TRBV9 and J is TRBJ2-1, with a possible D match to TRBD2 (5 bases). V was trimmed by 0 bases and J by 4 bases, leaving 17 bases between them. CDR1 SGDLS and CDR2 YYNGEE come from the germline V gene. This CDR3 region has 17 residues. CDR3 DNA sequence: TGTGCCAGCAGCGTAGTACCCCAGCTAGCTACTTACAATGAGCAGTTCTTC. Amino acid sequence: CASSVVPQLATYNEQFF.

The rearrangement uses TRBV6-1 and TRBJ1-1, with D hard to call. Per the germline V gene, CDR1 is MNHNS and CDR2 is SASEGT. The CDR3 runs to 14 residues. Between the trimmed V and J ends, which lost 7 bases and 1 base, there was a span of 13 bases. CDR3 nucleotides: TGTGCCAGCACGAGTATTCATGCGAACACTGAAGCTTTCTTT. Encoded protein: CASTSIHANTEAFF.

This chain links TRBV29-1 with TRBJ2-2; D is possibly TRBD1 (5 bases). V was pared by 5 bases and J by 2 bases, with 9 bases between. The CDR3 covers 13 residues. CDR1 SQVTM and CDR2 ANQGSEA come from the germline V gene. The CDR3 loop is CSVSDSNTGELFF. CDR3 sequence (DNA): TGCAGCGTTTCCGACAGTAACACCGGGGAGCTGTTTTTT.

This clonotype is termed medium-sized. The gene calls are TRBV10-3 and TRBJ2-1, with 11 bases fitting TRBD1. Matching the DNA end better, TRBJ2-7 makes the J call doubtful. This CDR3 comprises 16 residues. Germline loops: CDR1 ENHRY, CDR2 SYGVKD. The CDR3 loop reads CAKSPRDRGFLYEQYV. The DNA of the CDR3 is TGTGCCAAATCACCCCGGGACAGGGGGTTTTTGTACGAGCAGTACGTC.

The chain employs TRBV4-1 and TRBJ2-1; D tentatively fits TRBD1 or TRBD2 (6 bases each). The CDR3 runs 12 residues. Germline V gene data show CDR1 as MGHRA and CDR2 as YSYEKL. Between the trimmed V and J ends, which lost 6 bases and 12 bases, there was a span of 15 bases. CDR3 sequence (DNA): TGCGCCAGCAGAGATCAGCCGGGGGCGCAGTTCTTC. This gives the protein CASRDQPGAQFF.

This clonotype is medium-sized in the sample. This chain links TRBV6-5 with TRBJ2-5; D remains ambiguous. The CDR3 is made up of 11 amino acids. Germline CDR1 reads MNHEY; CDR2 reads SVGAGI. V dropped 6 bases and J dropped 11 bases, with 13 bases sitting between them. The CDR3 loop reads CASSSTARQYF. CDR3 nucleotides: TGTGCCAGCAGCTCGACTGCACGGCAGTACTTC.

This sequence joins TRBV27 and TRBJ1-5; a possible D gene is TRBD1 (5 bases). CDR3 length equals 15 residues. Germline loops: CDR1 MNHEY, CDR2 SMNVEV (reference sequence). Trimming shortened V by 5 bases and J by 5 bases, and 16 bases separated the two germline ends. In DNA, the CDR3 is TGTGCCAGCAGTCCGACCGGGGCCCAATATCAGCCCCAGCATTTT. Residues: CASSPTGAQYQPQHF.

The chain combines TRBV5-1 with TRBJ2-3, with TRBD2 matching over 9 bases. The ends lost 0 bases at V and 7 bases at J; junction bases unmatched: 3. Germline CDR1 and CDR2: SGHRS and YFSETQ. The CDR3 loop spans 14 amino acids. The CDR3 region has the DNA TGCGCCAGCAGCTTGGGACTAGCGGATTATACGCAGTATTTT. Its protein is CASSLGLADYTQYF. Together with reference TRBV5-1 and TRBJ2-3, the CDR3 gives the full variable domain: KAGVTQTPRYLIKTRGQQVTLSCSPISGHRSVSWYQQTPGQGLQFLFEYFSETQRNKGNFPGRFSGRQFSNSRSEMNVSTLELGDSALYLCASSLGLADYTQYFGPGTRLTVL.

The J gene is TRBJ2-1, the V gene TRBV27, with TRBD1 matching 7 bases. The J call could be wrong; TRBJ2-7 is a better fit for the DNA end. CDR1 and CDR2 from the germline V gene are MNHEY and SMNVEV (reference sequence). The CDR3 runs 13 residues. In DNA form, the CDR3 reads TGTGCCAGCAGTTGGACAGGCCGGGGCGAGCAGTACTTC. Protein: CASSWTGRGEQYF.

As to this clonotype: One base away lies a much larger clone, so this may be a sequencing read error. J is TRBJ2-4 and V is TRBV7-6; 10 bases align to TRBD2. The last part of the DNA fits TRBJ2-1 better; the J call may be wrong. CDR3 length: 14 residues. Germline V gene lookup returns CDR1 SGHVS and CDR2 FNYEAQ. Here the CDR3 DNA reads TGTGCCAGCAGCTTTCAAGCGGGAGGGGAGATCCAGTTCTTC. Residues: CASSFQAGGEIQFF.

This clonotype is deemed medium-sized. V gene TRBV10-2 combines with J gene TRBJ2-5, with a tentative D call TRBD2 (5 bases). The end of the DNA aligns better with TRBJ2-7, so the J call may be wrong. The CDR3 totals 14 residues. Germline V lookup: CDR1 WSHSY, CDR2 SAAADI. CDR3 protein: CASSSHGLGYEQYF. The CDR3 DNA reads TGCGCCAGCAGTTCTCATGGACTGGGTTACGAGCAGTACTTC.

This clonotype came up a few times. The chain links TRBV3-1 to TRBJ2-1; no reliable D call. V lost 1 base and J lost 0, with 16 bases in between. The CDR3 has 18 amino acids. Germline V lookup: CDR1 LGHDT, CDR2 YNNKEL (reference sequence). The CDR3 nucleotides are TGTGCCAGCAGCCAAGGACGCGACCGCCATAGCTCCTACAATGAGCAGTTCTTC. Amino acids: CASSQGRDRHSSYNEQFF.

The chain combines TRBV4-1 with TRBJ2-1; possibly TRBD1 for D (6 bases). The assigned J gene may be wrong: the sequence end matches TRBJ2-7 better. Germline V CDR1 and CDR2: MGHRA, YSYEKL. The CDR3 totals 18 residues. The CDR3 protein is CASSTGRGTLHPSYEQYV. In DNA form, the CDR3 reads TGCGCCAGCTCCACTGGCAGGGGAACGTTACATCCGAGCTACGAGCAGTACGTC.

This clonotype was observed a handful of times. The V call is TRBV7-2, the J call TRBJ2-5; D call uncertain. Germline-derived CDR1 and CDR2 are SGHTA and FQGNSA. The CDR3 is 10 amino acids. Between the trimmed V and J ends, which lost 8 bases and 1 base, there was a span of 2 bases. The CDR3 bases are TGTGCCAGCGGCCAAGAGACCCAGTACTTC. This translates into CASGQETQYF.

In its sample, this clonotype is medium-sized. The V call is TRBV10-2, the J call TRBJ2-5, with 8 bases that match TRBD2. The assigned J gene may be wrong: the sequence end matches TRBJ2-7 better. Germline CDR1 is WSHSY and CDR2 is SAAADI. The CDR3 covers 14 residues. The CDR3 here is CASREAGGRHEQYF. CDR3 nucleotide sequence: TGCGCCAGCAGGGAGGCGGGAGGACGGCACGAGCAGTACTTC.

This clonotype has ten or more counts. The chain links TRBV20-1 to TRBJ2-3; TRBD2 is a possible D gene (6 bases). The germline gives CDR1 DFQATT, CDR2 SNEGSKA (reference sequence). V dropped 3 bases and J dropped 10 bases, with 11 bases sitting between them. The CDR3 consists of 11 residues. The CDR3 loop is CSASWGGAQYF. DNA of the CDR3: TGCAGTGCTAGTTGGGGCGGGGCGCAGTATTTT.

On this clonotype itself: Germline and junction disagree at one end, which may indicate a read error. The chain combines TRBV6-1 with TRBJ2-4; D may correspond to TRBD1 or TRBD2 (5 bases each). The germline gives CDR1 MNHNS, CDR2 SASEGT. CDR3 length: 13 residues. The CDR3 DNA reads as TGTGCCAGGGGGCAGGGAGTCGGAGACACGCAGTATTTC. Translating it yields CARGQGVGDTQYF.

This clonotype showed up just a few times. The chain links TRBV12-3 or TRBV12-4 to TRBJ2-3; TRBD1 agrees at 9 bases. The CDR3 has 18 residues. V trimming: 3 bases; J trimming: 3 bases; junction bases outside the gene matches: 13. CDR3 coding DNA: TGTGCCAGCAGTTTTCCCGGGACAGGGTTGAGAGGGACAGATACGCAGTATTTT. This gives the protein CASSFPGTGLRGTDTQYF.

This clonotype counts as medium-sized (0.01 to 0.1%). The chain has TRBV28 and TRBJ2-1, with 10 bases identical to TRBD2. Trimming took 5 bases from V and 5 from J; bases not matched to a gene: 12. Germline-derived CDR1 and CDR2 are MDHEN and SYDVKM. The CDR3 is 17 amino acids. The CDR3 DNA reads TGTGCCAGCAGTCCCCTCGGGGCTAGCGGGAGAGACAATGAGCAGTTCTTC. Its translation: CASSPLGASGRDNEQFF.

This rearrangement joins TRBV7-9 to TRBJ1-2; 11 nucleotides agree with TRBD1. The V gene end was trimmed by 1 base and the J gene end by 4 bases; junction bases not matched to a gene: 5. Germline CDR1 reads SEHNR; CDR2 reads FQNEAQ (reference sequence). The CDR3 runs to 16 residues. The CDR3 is CASSLGDRGGFYGYTF. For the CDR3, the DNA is TGTGCCAGCAGCTTAGGGGACAGGGGGGGATTCTATGGCTACACCTTC.

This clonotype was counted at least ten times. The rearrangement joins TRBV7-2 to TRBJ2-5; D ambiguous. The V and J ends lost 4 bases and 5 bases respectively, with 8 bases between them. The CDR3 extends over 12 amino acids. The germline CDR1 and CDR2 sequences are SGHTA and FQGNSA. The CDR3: CASSYGFETQYF. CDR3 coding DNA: TGTGCCAGCAGCTACGGGTTCGAGACCCAGTACTTC.